The clone carrying this T cell receptor beta chain was observed at least ten times. TCRdb re-called the multiplex PCR reads with MiXCR, one entry per CDR3 protein. The sample lists 150,000 to 200,000 distinct CDR3 sequences; about 30% were seen once. This entry comes from a study of breast tumors, draining lymph nodes, adjacent tissues. Axillary draining lymph nodes of breast cancer patients supplied the node samples. Looked up from germline, CDR1 is SGDLS and CDR2 is YYNGEE. V lost 0 bases, J lost 3 bases, and 7 bases lay in between. This CDR3 has 13 amino acids. Sequencing used axillary lymph node tissue. This TCR derives from a female donor with breast cancer. Some clones in this sample may be carry-over from other donors' samples. The chain is built from TRBV9 and TRBJ2-7; D is undetermined. The CDR3 coding sequence is TGTGCCAGCAGCGTAGGCCACAGCTACGAGCAGTACTTC. Amino acid sequence: CASSVGHSYEQYF.